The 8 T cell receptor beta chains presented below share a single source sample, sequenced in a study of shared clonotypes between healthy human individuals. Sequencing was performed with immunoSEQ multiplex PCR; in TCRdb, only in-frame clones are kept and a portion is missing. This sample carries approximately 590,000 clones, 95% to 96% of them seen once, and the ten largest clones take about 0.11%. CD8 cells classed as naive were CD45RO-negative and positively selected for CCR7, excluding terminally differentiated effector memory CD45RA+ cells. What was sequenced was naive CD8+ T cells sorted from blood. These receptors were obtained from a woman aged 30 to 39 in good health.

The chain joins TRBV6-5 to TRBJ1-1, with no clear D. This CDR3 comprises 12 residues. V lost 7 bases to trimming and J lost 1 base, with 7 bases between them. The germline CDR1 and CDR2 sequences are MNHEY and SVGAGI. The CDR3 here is CASISENTEAFF. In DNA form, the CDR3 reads TGTGCCAGCATATCAGAGAACACTGAAGCTTTCTTT.

This CDR3 is CASSSGLTIYEQYF. Written as DNA, the CDR3 is TGTGCCAGCAGCTCGGGACTTACGATCTACGAGCAGTACTTC. The rearrangement uses TRBV11-2 and TRBJ2-7, with D possibly TRBD2 on 6 matching bases. V was cut by 4 bases and J by 3 bases, with 13 bases left in between. CDR3 length: 14 residues. Per the germline V gene, CDR1 is SGHAT and CDR2 is FQNNGV.

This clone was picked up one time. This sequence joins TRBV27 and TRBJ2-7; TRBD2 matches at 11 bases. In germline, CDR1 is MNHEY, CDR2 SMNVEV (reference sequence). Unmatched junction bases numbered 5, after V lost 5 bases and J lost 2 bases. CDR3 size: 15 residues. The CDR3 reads CASSPGTSGPYEQYF. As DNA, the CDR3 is TGTGCCAGCAGTCCCGGGACTAGCGGTCCCTACGAGCAGTACTTC.

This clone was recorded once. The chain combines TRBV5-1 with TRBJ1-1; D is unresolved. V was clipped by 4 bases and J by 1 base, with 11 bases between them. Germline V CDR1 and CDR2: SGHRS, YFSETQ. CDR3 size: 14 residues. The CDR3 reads CASSPDLGNTEAFF. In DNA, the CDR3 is TGCGCCAGCAGCCCTGACCTGGGGAACACTGAAGCTTTCTTT. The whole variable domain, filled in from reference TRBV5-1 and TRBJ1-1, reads KAGVTQTPRYLIKTRGQQVTLSCSPISGHRSVSWYQQTPGQGLQFLFEYFSETQRNKGNFPGRFSGRQFSNSRSEMNVSTLELGDSALYLCASSPDLGNTEAFFGQGTRLTVV.

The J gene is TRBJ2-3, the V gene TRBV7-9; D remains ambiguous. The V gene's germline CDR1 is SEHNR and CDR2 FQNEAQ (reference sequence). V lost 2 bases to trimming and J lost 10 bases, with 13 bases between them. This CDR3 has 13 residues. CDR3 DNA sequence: TGTGCCAGCAGCTTAACCGCCTCCGACTCGCAGTATTTT. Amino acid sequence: CASSLTASDSQYF.

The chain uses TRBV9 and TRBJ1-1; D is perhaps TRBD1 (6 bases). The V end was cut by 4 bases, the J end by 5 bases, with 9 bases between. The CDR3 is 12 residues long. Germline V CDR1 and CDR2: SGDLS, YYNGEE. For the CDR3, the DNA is TGTGCCAGCAGCACCGGACAGACTGAAGCTTTCTTT. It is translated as CASSTGQTEAFF.

CDR3 region: CATRGGGLDTQYF. The CDR3 DNA reads as TGTGCCACAAGAGGGGGAGGTTTGGATACGCAGTATTTT. The V and J genes are TRBV27 and TRBJ2-3; either TRBD1 or TRBD2 may fit D (6 bases each). The CDR3 length is 13 residues. The V end lost 10 bases, the J end lost 6 bases, and 17 bases lay between the germline ends. From germline, CDR1 is MNHEY and CDR2 SMNVEV (reference sequence).

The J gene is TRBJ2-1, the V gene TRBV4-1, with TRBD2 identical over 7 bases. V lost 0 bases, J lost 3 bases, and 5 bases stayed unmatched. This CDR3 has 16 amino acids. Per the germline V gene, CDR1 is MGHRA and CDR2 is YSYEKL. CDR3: CASSQDNSGFYNEQFF. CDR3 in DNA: TGCGCCAGCAGCCAAGATAATAGCGGGTTCTACAATGAGCAGTTCTTC.